Shown below are 25 T cell receptor beta chains from a single sample sequenced in a study of neurological immune-mediated disorders. TCRdb re-called the 5' RACE reads through MiXCR, storing one row per CDR3 protein. Seen here are 50,000 or so distinct CDR3 sequences, roughly 3.5% observed once, and the top ten hold 6% to 9%. The source material was PBMCs. The receptors were gathered from a woman aged 60-75 years with multiple sclerosis.

This clonotype was seen repeatedly, ten times or more. This chain joins TRBV5-1 and TRBJ1-6; 8 bases match TRBD1. The junction had 7 bases not matched to a gene; V was cut back by 5 bases and J by 9 bases. The CDR3 sequence is 14 residues long. Germline V CDR1 and CDR2: SGHRS, YFSETQ. CDR3 in DNA: TGCGCCAGCAGGCTTGGACAGGGTCCTTCACCCCTCCACTTT. The encoded protein is CASRLGQGPSPLHF.

This clonotype has a count of ten or more. The chain carries TRBV10-3 and TRBJ2-1; D possibly corresponds to TRBD1 (5 bases). From germline, CDR1 is ENHRY and CDR2 SYGVKD. The CDR3 spans 12 residues. Trimming took off 0 bases at V and 10 bases at J, with 7 bases between the two ends. CDR3 bases: TGTGCCATCAGTGAGTCGGGGCTGGAGCAGTTCTTC. It specifies CAISESGLEQFF.

Relative to its sample, this clonotype is medium-sized. The chain couples TRBV2 to TRBJ2-2; D is uncertain. The CDR3 is made up of 15 amino acids. Germline V gives CDR1 SNHLY, CDR2 FYNNEI. Trimming left V 9 bases short and J 3 bases short, with 17 bases between. The CDR3 loop reads CASTQRPAYTGELFF. CDR3 DNA: TGTGCCAGTACCCAACGTCCGGCGTACACCGGGGAGCTGTTTTTT.

This clonotype was detected many times. The V call is TRBV4-1, the J call TRBJ2-1; 11 nucleotides align to TRBD1. The germline CDR1 and CDR2 sequences are MGHRA and YSYEKL. The CDR3 is 14 amino acids. Trimming at V came to 4 bases and at J to 15 bases, leaving 11 bases not matched to a gene. CDR3 sequence reads: CASSRRDRGTSRFF. CDR3 DNA sequence: TGCGCCAGCAGCCGCCGGGACAGGGGGACAAGTCGGTTCTTC.

In the case of this clonotype: A much larger clone lies one base from this, so it may be a read error. V and J are TRBV5-1 and TRBJ1-1, with a tentative D call TRBD1 (5 bases). Germline V gene sequence: CDR1 SGHRS, CDR2 YFSETQ. CDR3 length: 14 residues. The CDR3 region has the DNA TGCACCAGCAGCTTTCAGACAGAGAACACTGAAGCTTTCTTT. Encoded protein: CTSSFQTENTEAFF.

This clonotype was observed at least ten times. V and J are TRBV7-3 and TRBJ1-4; a possible D gene is TRBD1 (5 bases). Per the germline V gene, CDR1 is SGHTA and CDR2 is FQGTGA. This CDR3 spans 15 amino acids. V was pared by 5 bases and J by 3 bases, with 13 bases between. The CDR3 is CASSPTGAPNEKLFF. The CDR3 region has the DNA TGTGCCAGCAGCCCAACCGGGGCCCCTAATGAAAAACTGTTTTTT.

This clonotype showed up many times. The chain couples TRBV3-1 to TRBJ1-1, with TRBD1 matching 8 bases. The germline V gene encodes CDR1 LGHDT and CDR2 YNNKEL (reference sequence). The CDR3 is 17 amino acids. J was trimmed by 0 bases and V by 0 bases; bases with no gene match: 6. In DNA form, the CDR3 reads TGTGCCAGCAGCCAAGATTGGACAGGGAGTATGAACACTGAAGCTTTCTTT. It specifies CASSQDWTGSMNTEAFF.

This clonotype was detected many times. This chain connects TRBV20-1 to TRBJ2-7, with D unclear. In germline, CDR1 is DFQATT, CDR2 SNEGSKA (reference sequence). The CDR3 covers 9 residues. V dropped 5 bases and J dropped 4 bases, with 3 bases sitting between them. DNA of the CDR3: TGCAGTGCTCAATACGAGCAGTACTTC. Encoded protein: CSAQYEQYF.

This clonotype was counted at least ten times. V is TRBV3-1 and J is TRBJ2-7; the D gene is possibly TRBD1 (6 bases). CDR1 is LGHDT and CDR2 is YNNKEL in the germline V gene (reference sequence). The length of the CDR3 is 14 residues. The V end lost 4 bases, the J end lost 4 bases, and 14 bases lay between the germline ends. Written as DNA, the CDR3 is TGTGCCAGCAGCCTCGCAGGGGCTGGGTACGAGCAGTACTTC. Its protein is CASSLAGAGYEQYF.

This clonotype was seen repeatedly, ten times or more. The genes are TRBV9 and TRBJ2-3, with a tentative D call TRBD2 (7 bases). V lost 2 bases and J 0 bases, leaving 13 bases between the germline ends. This CDR3 has 16 amino acids. CDR1 is SGDLS and CDR2 is YYNGEE in the germline V gene. The CDR3 is CASSVAGEGSTDTQYF. The CDR3 DNA reads as TGTGCCAGCAGCGTGGCAGGGGAGGGGAGCACAGATACGCAGTATTTT.

This clonotype showed up many times. CDR3 in amino acids: CASSRGQGFAEQYF. The CDR3 DNA is TGTGCCAGCAGCCGTGGACAGGGCTTTGCGGAGCAGTACTTC. This chain uses TRBV3-1 with TRBJ2-7; 8 bases are shared with TRBD1. The ends lost 4 bases at V and 7 bases at J; junction bases unmatched: 9. The germline gives CDR1 LGHDT, CDR2 YNNKEL (reference sequence). The length of the CDR3 is 14 residues.

This clonotype was counted many times. DNA of the CDR3: TGTGCCAGCTCACCATTCAGGGACACCGGGGAGCTGTTTTTT. This codes for CASSPFRDTGELFF. The V gene is TRBV18, the J gene TRBJ2-2, with D tentatively TRBD1 (5 bases). V was trimmed by 2 bases and J by 3 bases, leaving 7 bases between them. The CDR3 spans 14 residues. Germline CDR1 reads KGHSH; CDR2 reads LQKENI.

Ten or more counts support this clonotype. The chain joins TRBV7-9 to TRBJ2-2; D is undetermined. CDR1 is SEHNR, CDR2 FQNEAQ, per germline (reference sequence). The CDR3 consists of 16 residues. Deletions cut 5 bases from V and 2 bases from J, with 15 bases between. For the CDR3, the DNA is TGTGCCAGCAGCCCCCTCGAGGAGATTAACACCGGGGAGCTGTTTTTT. Amino acid sequence: CASSPLEEINTGELFF. Full variable domain (missing parts from reference TRBV7-9 and TRBJ2-2): DTGVSQNPRHKITKRGQNVTFRCDPISEHNRLYWYRQTLGQGPEFLTYFQNEAQLEKSRLLSDRFSAERPKGSFSTLEIQRTEQGDSAMYLCASSPLEEINTGELFFGEGSRLTVL.

This clonotype was counted at least ten times. J is TRBJ2-5 and V is TRBV20-1; D ambiguous. Trimming removed 6 bases from V and 2 bases from J, with 7 bases in between. The V gene's germline CDR1 is DFQATT and CDR2 SNEGSKA (reference sequence). CDR3 length: 11 amino acids. The CDR3 DNA reads as TGCAGTGCGGAGCCTCAAGAGACCCAGTACTTC. Translation gives CSAEPQETQYF.

This clonotype occurred many times. The chain has TRBV7-3 and TRBJ2-5; D may match TRBD1 or TRBD2 (5 bases each). The CDR3 spans 15 residues. V lost 5 bases, J lost 5 bases, and 18 bases lay in between. Germline-derived CDR1 and CDR2 are SGHTA and FQGTGA. CDR3 amino acids: CASSPTPGRLETQYF. CDR3 nucleotides: TGTGCCAGCAGCCCCACTCCGGGACGGCTCGAGACCCAGTACTTC.

The rearrangement uses TRBV5-1 and TRBJ2-7; 9 positions agree with TRBD2. Germline V CDR1 and CDR2: SGHRS, YFSETQ. This CDR3 has 15 amino acids. After removal of 0 bases from V and 3 bases from J, the junction contained 4 bases not matched to a gene. The DNA of the CDR3 is TGCGCCAGCAGCTTGGATCCAGCGGGGGGCTACGAGCAGTACTTC. Translating gives CASSLDPAGGYEQYF.

The table lists this clonotype with many counts. CDR3 region: CSANLQGKSEAFF. CDR3 sequence (DNA): TGCAGTGCTAACCTTCAGGGGAAGAGTGAAGCTTTCTTT. The V call is TRBV20-1, the J call TRBJ1-1; a weak D match, TRBD1 (6 bases). In germline, CDR1 is DFQATT, CDR2 SNEGSKA (reference sequence). Trimming took 4 bases from V and 7 from J, leaving 16 bases between them. The CDR3 length is 13 residues.

This clonotype was detected many times. The CDR3 is CASKKAPGVSETQYF. In nucleotides, the CDR3 is TGTGCCAGCAAAAAGGCCCCCGGGGTTTCTGAGACCCAGTACTTC. V is TRBV5-5 and J is TRBJ2-5; D perhaps matches TRBD2 (5 bases). Germline lookup yields CDR1 SGHKS and CDR2 YYEKEE (reference sequence). V was shortened by 6 bases and J by 5 bases, with 20 bases between the two germline ends. The CDR3 consists of 15 residues.

On this clonotype: A much larger clone is a single base away; this may be a read error. V gene TRBV27 combines with J gene TRBJ2-5, with 7 bases aligning to TRBD1. The CDR3 runs to 14 residues. CDR1 is MNHEY and CDR2 is SMNVEV in the germline V gene (reference sequence). CDR3 protein: CASKKQGNGENQYF. In nucleotides, the CDR3 is TGTGCCAGCAAAAAACAGGGGAATGGGGAGAACCAGTACTTC.

This clonotype was counted ten times or more. The chain recombines TRBV25-1 with TRBJ2-7; 9 bases are a match to TRBD1. V dropped 4 bases and J dropped 1; count of bases not matched to a gene: 5. This CDR3 spans 15 amino acids. The germline V gene has CDR1 MGHDK and CDR2 SYGVNS. The CDR3 DNA reads as TGTGCCAGCAGTGCCGGACAGGGGTTGTCCTACGAGCAGTACTTC. It yields the protein CASSAGQGLSYEQYF.

This clonotype has a count of ten or more. The chain is built from TRBV20-1 and TRBJ1-1; maybe TRBD1 (5 bases). The V gene lost 0 bases and the J gene lost 1 base, with 15 bases spanning the gap. Germline CDR1 reads DFQATT; CDR2 reads SNEGSKA (reference sequence). The CDR3 is 16 amino acids. The chain's CDR3 is CSARESPGPGNTEAFF. The DNA of the CDR3 is TGCAGTGCTAGAGAGTCACCGGGACCAGGGAACACTGAAGCTTTCTTT.

This clonotype has ten or more counts. The rearrangement joins TRBV28 to TRBJ2-6; 7 bases align to TRBD1. After removal of 6 bases from V and 2 bases from J, the junction contained 4 bases not matched to a gene. This CDR3 comprises 15 residues. In germline, CDR1 is MDHEN, CDR2 SYDVKM. The CDR3 loop reads CASRYDRAGANVLTF. The CDR3 nucleotides are TGTGCCAGCAGATACGACAGGGCTGGGGCCAACGTCCTGACTTTC. Full variable domain (rest looked up from reference TRBV28 and TRBJ2-6): DVKVTQSSRYLVKRTGEKVFLECVQDMDHENMFWYRQDPGLGLRLIYFSYDVKMKEKGDIPEGYSVSREKKERFSLILESASTNQTSMYLCASRYDRAGANVLTFGAGSRLTVL.

There are many counts of this clonotype. The CDR3 nucleotides are TGTGCCAGCAGTGTAAGCAGGGATAGCAATCAGCCCCAGCATTTT. Its translation is CASSVSRDSNQPQHF. The chain couples TRBV2 to TRBJ1-5, with D tentatively TRBD1 (5 bases). Trimming cost V 4 bases and J 0 bases, with 10 bases left between them. Germline V CDR1 and CDR2: SNHLY, FYNNEI. This CDR3 has 15 amino acids. Together with reference TRBV2 and TRBJ1-5, the CDR3 gives the full variable domain: EPEVTQTPSHQVTQMGQEVILRCVPISNHLYFYWYRQILGQKVEFLVSFYNNEISEKSEIFDDQFSVERPDGSNFTLKIRSTKLEDSAMYFCASSVSRDSNQPQHFGDGTRLSIL.

This clonotype was found many times. The chain carries TRBV2 and TRBJ2-3; no definite D call. In germline, CDR1 is SNHLY, CDR2 FYNNEI. V lost 0 bases to trimming and J lost 1 base, with 8 bases between them. The CDR3 extends over 15 amino acids. The CDR3 DNA follows: TGTGCCAGCAGTGAAGCGCTCCCGGGCACAGATACGCAGTATTTT. Translation: CASSEALPGTDTQYF. Complete variable domain (other parts from reference TRBV2 and TRBJ2-3): EPEVTQTPSHQVTQMGQEVILRCVPISNHLYFYWYRQILGQKVEFLVSFYNNEISEKSEIFDDQFSVERPDGSNFTLKIRSTKLEDSAMYFCASSEALPGTDTQYFGPGTRLTVL.

In its sample, this clonotype was seen many times. The J gene is TRBJ2-7, the V gene TRBV7-8; 9 bases line up with TRBD1. The V segment lost 2 bases and the J segment 1 base; nucleotides outside the gene matches: 15. The CDR3 totals 19 residues. Germline V CDR1 and CDR2: SGHVS, FQNEAQ. The CDR3 DNA follows: TGTGCCAGCAGCTTAAGGCCCTGGACAGGGGTGACGGTATCCTACGAGCAGTACTTC. It translates to CASSLRPWTGVTVSYEQYF.